This entry is about one TCR beta chain. Its antigen is undetermined. The table came from immunoSEQ multiplex PCR; TCRdb's copy has only in-frame clones and leaves some out. The sample has about 56,000 clones, around 85% seen once. This specimen belongs to a study of a mutant IDH1 vaccine in newly diagnosed glioma. Study information: In some groups vaccination began 4-6 weeks post-radiotherapy; others received it with temozolomide. Treated patients had a mean age of about 44 years and a sex split that was around 60% male and roughly 38% female. The earlier regimen, radiotherapy, temozolomide, or both, was most often both.

Time point noted: week 35, safety follow-up. Doses consisted of 300 ug of mutant IDH1 20-mer peptide each, paired with topical imiquimod. The donors' diagnosis was new WHO grade 3 or 4 astrocytoma that was IDH1-mutant and ATRX-lost. The CDR3 spans 12 residues. The V gene is TRBV12-2, the J gene TRBJ2-1; TRBD2 reflects the table's D call only, with no check against the DNA. TRBV12-2 is labeled a pseudogene. The sequence came from a man in his forties with glioma. Material: PBMCs, obtained from a glioma patient whose treatment included an IDH1 peptide vaccine. CDR3 bases: TGTGCAAGTCGCACACGGACTCGGAGGGGGTTCTTC. Translating it yields CASRTRTRRGFF.